These 29 T cell receptor beta chains were sequenced from one sample in a study of CD8 T cells in Susac syndrome. Random hexamers served to reverse transcribe roughly 0.45 to 1 ug RNA. MiXCR, run by TCRdb on the immunoSEQ multiplex PCR reads, gives a single entry per CDR3 protein. The repertoire holds about 210,000 distinct CDR3 sequences, with about 94% as singletons. Material: CD4+ T cells from PBMCs. All receptors come from a human donor with Susac syndrome.

The chain combines TRBV28 with TRBJ2-7; no reliable D call. The CDR3 has 13 amino acids. From germline, CDR1 is MDHEN and CDR2 SYDVKM. V was shortened by 3 bases and J by 6 bases, with 12 bases between the two germline ends. The CDR3 DNA reads TGTGCCAGCAGTTTCATTGTTGGCATCGAGCAGTACTTC. Translating it yields CASSFIVGIEQYF.

The rearrangement links TRBV9 to TRBJ2-5; 12 bases are a match to TRBD2. V was clipped by 4 bases and J by 5 bases; unmatched bases: 12. This CDR3 is 17 amino acids long. CDR1 and CDR2 (germline): SGDLS, YYNGEE. CDR3 region: CASSPRLAGAGKETQYF. The CDR3 region has the DNA TGTGCCAGCAGCCCGAGACTAGCGGGGGCCGGGAAGGAGACCCAGTACTTC.

The chain employs TRBV5-6 and TRBJ1-2; 8 bases agree with TRBD1. Looked up from germline, CDR1 is SGHDT and CDR2 is YYEEEE. The CDR3 is 16 amino acids. J lost 0 bases, V lost 4 bases, and 8 bases had no gene match. The CDR3 region is CASSAYMTGANYGYTF. CDR3 bases: TGTGCCAGCAGCGCTTATATGACAGGGGCTAACTATGGCTACACCTTC.

This chain joins TRBV11-2 and TRBJ2-7, with D unresolved. The CDR3 sequence is 14 residues long. The germline V gene has CDR1 SGHAT and CDR2 FQNNGV. Trimming pared 1 base from V and 2 bases from J, leaving 9 bases between. CDR3 amino acids: CASSLGVQTYEQYF. The DNA of the CDR3 is TGTGCCAGCAGCTTAGGAGTCCAGACCTACGAGCAGTACTTC.

The rearrangement uses TRBV29-1 and TRBJ2-3; tentative D call: TRBD2 (6 bases). The CDR3 has 15 residues. V lost 6 bases, J lost 6 bases, and 22 bases lay in between. From germline, CDR1 is SQVTM and CDR2 ANQGSEA. The CDR3 spells CSVGHEGGAWDTQYF. The CDR3 DNA reads TGCAGCGTGGGTCATGAGGGAGGTGCGTGGGATACGCAGTATTTT.

V gene TRBV5-5 combines with J gene TRBJ1-2; D call uncertain. The CDR3 has 12 amino acids. The germline V gene has CDR1 SGHKS and CDR2 YYEKEE (reference sequence). Between the trimmed V and J ends, which lost 0 bases and 3 bases, there was a span of 3 bases. As DNA, the CDR3 is TGTGCCAGCAGCTTGGCCGACTATGGCTACACCTTC. It specifies CASSLADYGYTF.

The chain has TRBV28 and TRBJ2-7; 9 bases are shared with TRBD1. With V trimmed by 5 bases and J by 5 bases, 13 bases remained unmatched. Per the germline V gene, CDR1 is MDHEN and CDR2 is SYDVKM. The CDR3 totals 16 residues. The CDR3 is CASSPSYGTGRHEQYF. CDR3 DNA sequence: TGTGCCAGCAGTCCGAGCTACGGGACAGGGCGACACGAGCAGTACTTC. Based on the CDR3 plus reference TRBV28 and TRBJ2-7, the full variable domain is DVKVTQSSRYLVKRTGEKVFLECVQDMDHENMFWYRQDPGLGLRLIYFSYDVKMKEKGDIPEGYSVSREKKERFSLILESASTNQTSMYLCASSPSYGTGRHEQYFGPGTRLTVT.

V is TRBV7-9 and J is TRBJ1-5, with 9 bases lining up with TRBD1. Trimming removed 1 base from V and 0 bases from J; junction bases left unmatched: 4. The CDR3 is 17 amino acids. CDR1 SEHNR and CDR2 FQNEAQ come from the germline V gene (reference sequence). Here the CDR3 reads CASSLVGTGSSNQPQHF. In DNA form, the CDR3 reads TGTGCCAGCAGCTTAGTAGGGACAGGGTCTAGCAATCAGCCCCAGCATTTT.

This chain uses TRBV20-1 with TRBJ2-5; possibly TRBD1 for D (5 bases). The germline V gene encodes CDR1 DFQATT and CDR2 SNEGSKA (reference sequence). The CDR3 extends over 15 amino acids. Deletions cut 0 bases from V and 5 bases from J, with 16 bases between. The CDR3, as DNA: TGCAGTGCTAGAGATCAAGGGGAAGCAGGGGAGACCCAGTACTTC. It specifies CSARDQGEAGETQYF.

This clonotype was recorded only once. This chain joins TRBV11-2 and TRBJ1-3, with D possibly TRBD1 on 5 matching bases. CDR1 is SGHAT, CDR2 FQNNGV, per germline. V was trimmed by 3 bases and J by 0 bases, leaving 9 bases between them. The CDR3 length is 15 residues. CDR3: CASSFGGYSGNTIYF. CDR3 in DNA: TGTGCCAGCAGCTTTGGGGGTTACTCTGGAAACACCATATATTTT.

This CDR3 reads CASSPTISYTGNTEAFF. As DNA, the CDR3 is TGTGCCAGCAGCCCGACGATCAGTTATACAGGGAACACTGAAGCTTTCTTT. The chain is built from TRBV4-2 and TRBJ1-1, with a tentative D call TRBD1 (5 bases). Germline assignment: CDR1 LGHNA and CDR2 YNFKEQ. Trimming removed 4 bases from V and 1 base from J, with 19 bases in between. CDR3 length: 17 amino acids.

This chain connects TRBV12-3 or TRBV12-4 to TRBJ1-1; no clear D. Trimming cost V 6 bases and J 3 bases, with 20 bases left between them. CDR3 length: 16 amino acids. Written as DNA, the CDR3 is TGTGCCAGCAGCCCCGGGTTAGGAGGGCTCGACACTGAAGCTTTCTTT. Translating gives CASSPGLGGLDTEAFF.

J is TRBJ2-6 and V is TRBV6-1; 7 nucleotides line up with TRBD1. V dropped 7 bases and J dropped 0; count of bases not matched to a gene: 9. This CDR3 has 17 amino acids. Looked up from germline, CDR1 is MNHNS and CDR2 is SASEGT. The CDR3 DNA follows: TGTGCCAGCATCCGCCGGGACAGCATCTCTGGGGCCAACGTCCTGACTTTC. Residues: CASIRRDSISGANVLTF.

The chain recombines TRBV6-2 or TRBV6-3 with TRBJ1-1; D may be TRBD1 (5 bases). CDR3 length: 13 amino acids. CDR1 and CDR2 from the germline V gene are MNHEY and SVGEGT. The V end was cut by 6 bases, the J end by 6 bases, with 14 bases between. The CDR3 coding sequence is TGTGCCAGCAGGGTCGCGATGGGACCTGAAGCTTTCTTT. This sequence encodes CASRVAMGPEAFF.

V and J are TRBV20-1 and TRBJ2-7; D possibly matches TRBD1 or TRBD2 (5 bases each). This CDR3 is built from 12 residues. V dropped 1 base and J dropped 2 bases, with 6 bases sitting between them. Per germline, CDR1 DFQATT and CDR2 SNEGSKA (reference sequence). In DNA form, the CDR3 reads TGCAGTGCTAGAGGGGGGACCTACGAGCAGTACTTC. Protein: CSARGGTYEQYF.

This rearrangement joins TRBV18 to TRBJ2-3, with no clear D. This CDR3 spans 12 amino acids. Trimming took off 8 bases at V and 0 bases at J, with 6 bases between the two ends. Germline CDR1 and CDR2: KGHSH and LQKENI. In nucleotides, the CDR3 is TGTGCCAGCAGTCCTAGCACAGATACGCAGTATTTT. It translates to CASSPSTDTQYF.

V is TRBV6-6 and J is TRBJ1-2; 7 nucleotides match TRBD1. Germline CDR1 is MNHNY and CDR2 is SVGAGI (reference sequence). Germline trimming cut 5 bases from V and 7 bases from J; bases unmatched to any gene: 7. This CDR3 has 13 amino acids. CDR3 sequence: CASSPQTGSGYTF. The CDR3 DNA reads as TGTGCCAGCAGTCCCCAGACAGGGTCTGGCTACACCTTC.

Points on this clonotype: Relative to the germline gene, one junction end is altered; a read error may explain this. V is TRBV7-9 and J is TRBJ1-3, with TRBD1 as a possible D gene (5 bases). The CDR3 covers 16 residues. The germline V gene has CDR1 SEHNR and CDR2 FQNEAQ (reference sequence). The CDR3 region is CASSSPGRNSENTIYF. As DNA, the CDR3 is TGTGCCAGCAGCTCACCGGGACGCAACTCTGAAAACACCATATATTTT.

The chain couples TRBV2 to TRBJ1-2; no firm D call. CDR1 and CDR2 from the germline V gene are SNHLY and FYNNEI. V lost 4 bases to trimming and J lost 2 bases, with 8 bases between them. The CDR3 has 13 amino acids. The CDR3 sequence: CASSAVTNYGYTF. DNA of the CDR3: TGTGCCAGCAGTGCGGTAACGAACTATGGCTACACCTTC.

The chain recombines TRBV12-3 or TRBV12-4 with TRBJ2-3; D ambiguous. This CDR3 comprises 13 residues. V was pared by 6 bases and J by 0 bases, with 7 bases between. Here the CDR3 DNA reads TGTGCCAGCAGCCGGAGCAGCACAGATACGCAGTATTTT. Translated, it gives CASSRSSTDTQYF.

The chain has TRBV5-1 and TRBJ2-3; D is perhaps TRBD1 or TRBD2 (7 bases each). This CDR3 has 14 residues. Deletions cut 7 bases from V and 1 base from J, with 13 bases between. Germline V gene sequence: CDR1 SGHRS, CDR2 YFSETQ. The CDR3 reads CASEGGTGTDTQYF. DNA for the CDR3: TGCGCCAGCGAGGGAGGGACAGGCACAGATACGCAGTATTTT.

This clonotype was recorded only once. CDR3 coding DNA: TGCGCCAGCAGCCAAGTAGCGGTGGGCTACACAGATACGCAGTATTTT. Protein: CASSQVAVGYTDTQYF. The gene calls are TRBV4-3 and TRBJ2-3; weak D call: TRBD2 (6 bases). Per the germline V gene, CDR1 is LGHNA and CDR2 is YSLEER. The CDR3 covers 16 residues. V dropped 1 base and J dropped 2 bases, with 13 bases sitting between them.

The V gene is TRBV30, the J gene TRBJ2-7, with D possibly TRBD1 on 5 matching bases. CDR3 size: 13 residues. Trimming pared 4 bases from V and 2 bases from J, leaving 12 bases between. From germline, CDR1 is GTSNPN and CDR2 SVGIG (reference sequence). The chain's CDR3 is CAWNPGQTYEQYF. CDR3 sequence (DNA): TGTGCCTGGAACCCAGGACAAACCTACGAGCAGTACTTC.

V and J are TRBV29-1 and TRBJ2-4; a weak D match, TRBD1 (6 bases). The CDR3 is made up of 13 amino acids. Trimming pared 7 bases from V and 8 bases from J, leaving 18 bases between. CDR1 and CDR2 from the germline V gene are SQVTM and ANQGSEA. CDR3 loop: CSASGQAVDIQYF. The CDR3 DNA reads as TGCAGCGCCTCGGGACAAGCAGTGGACATTCAGTACTTC.

The chain uses TRBV28 and TRBJ2-1; D gene uncertain. Trimming removed 2 bases from V and 10 bases from J, with 15 bases in between. CDR3 length: 14 amino acids. Per the germline V gene, CDR1 is MDHEN and CDR2 is SYDVKM. Here the CDR3 reads CASSLRQLVWEQFF. Written as DNA, the CDR3 is TGTGCCAGCAGTTTAAGGCAGCTGGTTTGGGAGCAGTTCTTC.

This chain connects TRBV29-1 to TRBJ2-5; the D gene is possibly TRBD2 (5 bases). Trimming stripped 6 bases from V and 0 bases from J, with 8 bases between. Germline V gene lookup returns CDR1 SQVTM and CDR2 ANQGSEA. This CDR3 is built from 12 residues. The CDR3 sequence is CSVEVNQETQYF. The DNA of the CDR3 is TGCAGCGTGGAGGTGAACCAAGAGACCCAGTACTTC. The full variable domain, completed using reference TRBV29-1 and TRBJ2-5, is SAVISQKPSRDICQRGTSLTIQCQVDSQVTMMFWYRQQPGQSLTLIATANQGSEATYESGFVIDKFPISRPNLTFSTLTVSNMSPEDSSIYLCSVEVNQETQYFGPGTRLLVL.

The chain couples TRBV30 to TRBJ1-1; unclear D gene. The V end was cut by 0 bases, the J end by 11 bases, with 22 bases between. The CDR3 loop spans 15 amino acids. Germline V gene data show CDR1 as GTSNPN and CDR2 as SVGIG (reference sequence). The CDR3 reads CAWSVLTGYDSVAFF. Here the CDR3 DNA reads TGTGCCTGGAGTGTATTAACCGGGTACGATTCAGTGGCTTTCTTT.

The J gene is TRBJ1-4, the V gene TRBV30, with TRBD1 identical over 7 bases. CDR3 length equals 14 residues. The germline V gene has CDR1 GTSNPN and CDR2 SVGIG (reference sequence). J was trimmed by 4 bases and V by 2 bases; bases with no gene match: 4. The CDR3 sequence is CAWSPGTDNEKLFF. DNA for the CDR3: TGTGCCTGGAGTCCAGGGACAGATAATGAAAAACTGTTTTTT.

The V and J genes are TRBV29-1 and TRBJ1-2; D might be TRBD1 (6 bases). Germline CDR1 reads SQVTM; CDR2 reads ANQGSEA. This CDR3 has 13 amino acids. V was cut by 1 base and J by 4 bases, with 10 bases left in between. CDR3 in amino acids: CSVEGGAGYGYTF. DNA for the CDR3: TGCAGCGTTGAAGGGGGGGCGGGCTATGGCTACACCTTC.